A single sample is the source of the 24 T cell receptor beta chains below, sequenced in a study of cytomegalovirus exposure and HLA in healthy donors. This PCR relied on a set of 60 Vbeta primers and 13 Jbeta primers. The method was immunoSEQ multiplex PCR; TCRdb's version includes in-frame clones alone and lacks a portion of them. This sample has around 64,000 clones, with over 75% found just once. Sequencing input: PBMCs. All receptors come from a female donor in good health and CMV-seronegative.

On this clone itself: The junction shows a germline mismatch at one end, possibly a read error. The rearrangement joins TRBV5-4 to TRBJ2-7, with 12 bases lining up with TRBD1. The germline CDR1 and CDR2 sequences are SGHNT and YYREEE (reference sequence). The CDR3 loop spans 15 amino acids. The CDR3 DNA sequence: TGTGCCAGCAGCTTGGGTGGGACAGGGGGCCACGAGCAGTGCTTC. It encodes CASSLGGTGGHEQCF.

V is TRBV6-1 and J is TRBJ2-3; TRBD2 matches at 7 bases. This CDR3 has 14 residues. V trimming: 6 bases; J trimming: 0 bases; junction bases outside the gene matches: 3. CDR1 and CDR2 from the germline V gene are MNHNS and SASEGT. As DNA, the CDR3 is TGTGCCAGCAGAAGCGGGACTAGCACAGATACGCAGTATTTT. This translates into CASRSGTSTDTQYF.

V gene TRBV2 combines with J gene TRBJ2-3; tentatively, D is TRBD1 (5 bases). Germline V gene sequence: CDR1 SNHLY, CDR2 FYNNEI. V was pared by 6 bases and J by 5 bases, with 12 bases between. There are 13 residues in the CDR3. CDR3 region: CASSVGERDTQYF. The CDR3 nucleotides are TGTGCCAGCAGCGTAGGGGAAAGAGATACGCAGTATTTT.

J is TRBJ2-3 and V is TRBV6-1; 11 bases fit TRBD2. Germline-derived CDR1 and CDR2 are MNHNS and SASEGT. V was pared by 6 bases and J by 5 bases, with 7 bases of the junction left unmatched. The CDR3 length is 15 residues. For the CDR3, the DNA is TGTGCCAGCAGGATCGGGACTAGCGGTGGAGATACGCAGTATTTT. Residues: CASRIGTSGGDTQYF.

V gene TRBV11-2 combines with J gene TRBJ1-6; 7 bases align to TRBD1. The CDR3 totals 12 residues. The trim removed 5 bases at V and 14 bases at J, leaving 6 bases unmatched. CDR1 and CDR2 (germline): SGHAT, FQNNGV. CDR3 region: CASSGQAMALHF. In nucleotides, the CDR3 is TGTGCCAGCAGCGGACAGGCCATGGCCCTCCACTTT.

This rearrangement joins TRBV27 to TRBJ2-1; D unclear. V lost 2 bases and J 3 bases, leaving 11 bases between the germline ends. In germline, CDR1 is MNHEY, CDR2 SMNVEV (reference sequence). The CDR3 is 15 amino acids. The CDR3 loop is CASSLRQTGYNEQFF. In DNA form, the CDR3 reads TGTGCCAGCAGTTTACGCCAAACGGGCTACAATGAGCAGTTCTTC.

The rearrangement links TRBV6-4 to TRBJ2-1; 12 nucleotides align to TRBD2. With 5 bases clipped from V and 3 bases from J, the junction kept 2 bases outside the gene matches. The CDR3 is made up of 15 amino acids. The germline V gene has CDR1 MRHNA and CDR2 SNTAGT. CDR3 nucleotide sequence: TGTGCCAGCAGTCGACTAGCGGGGGACTACAATGAGCAGTTCTTC. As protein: CASSRLAGDYNEQFF.

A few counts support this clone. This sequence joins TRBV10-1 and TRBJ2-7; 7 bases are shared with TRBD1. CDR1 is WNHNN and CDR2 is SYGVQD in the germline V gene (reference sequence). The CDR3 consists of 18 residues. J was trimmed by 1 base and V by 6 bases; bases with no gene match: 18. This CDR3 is CASRKVGGHIFCSYEQYF. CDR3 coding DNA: TGCGCCAGCAGGAAGGTAGGGGGCCATATTTTTTGTTCCTACGAGCAGTACTTC.

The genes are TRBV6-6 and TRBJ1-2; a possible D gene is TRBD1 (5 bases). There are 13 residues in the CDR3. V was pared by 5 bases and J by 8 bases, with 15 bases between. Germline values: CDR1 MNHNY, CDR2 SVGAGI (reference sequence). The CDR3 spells CASSPPTAQGYTF. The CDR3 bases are TGTGCCAGCAGTCCTCCGACAGCGCAGGGCTACACCTTC.

The CDR3, as DNA: TGTGCCAGCAGCGCCGGGACTAGCGGCTCCTGGGAGCAGTACTTC. This translates into CASSAGTSGSWEQYF. The V and J genes are TRBV9 and TRBJ2-7, with 11 bases lining up with TRBD2. CDR3 length: 15 residues. Germline V gene lookup returns CDR1 SGDLS and CDR2 YYNGEE. V was clipped by 3 bases and J by 7 bases; unmatched bases: 9.

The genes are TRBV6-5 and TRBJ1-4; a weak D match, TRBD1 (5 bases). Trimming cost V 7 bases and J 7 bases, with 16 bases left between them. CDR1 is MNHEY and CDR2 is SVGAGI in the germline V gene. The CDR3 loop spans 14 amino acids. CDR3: CASTPRRGGEKLFF. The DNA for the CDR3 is TGTGCCAGCACCCCGAGGAGGGGCGGTGAAAAACTGTTTTTT.

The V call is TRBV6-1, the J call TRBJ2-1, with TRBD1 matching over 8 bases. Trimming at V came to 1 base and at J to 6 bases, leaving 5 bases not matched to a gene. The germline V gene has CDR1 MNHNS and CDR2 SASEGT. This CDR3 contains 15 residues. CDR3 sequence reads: CASSEVGTGGNEQFF. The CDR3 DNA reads TGTGCCAGCAGTGAAGTCGGGACAGGAGGCAATGAGCAGTTCTTC.

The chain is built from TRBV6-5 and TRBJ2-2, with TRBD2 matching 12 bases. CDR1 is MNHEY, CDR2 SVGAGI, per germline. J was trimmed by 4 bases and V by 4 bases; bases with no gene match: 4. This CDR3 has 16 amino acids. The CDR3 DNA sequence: TGTGCCAGCAGTTCCCTAGCGGGAGGGGGCACCGGGGAGCTGTTTTTT. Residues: CASSSLAGGGTGELFF.

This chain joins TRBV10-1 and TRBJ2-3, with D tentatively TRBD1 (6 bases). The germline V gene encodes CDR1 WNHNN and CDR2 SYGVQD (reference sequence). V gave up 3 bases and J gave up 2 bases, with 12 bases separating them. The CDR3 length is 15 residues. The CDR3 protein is CASSDGQGHTDTQYF. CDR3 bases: TGCGCCAGCAGTGATGGGCAGGGGCACACAGATACGCAGTATTTT.

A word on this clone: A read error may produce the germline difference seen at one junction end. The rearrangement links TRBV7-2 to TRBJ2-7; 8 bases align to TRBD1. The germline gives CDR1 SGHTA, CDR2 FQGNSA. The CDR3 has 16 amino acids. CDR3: CAGSLGQGVGSYEQYF. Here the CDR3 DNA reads TGTGCCGGCAGCTTAGGACAGGGAGTGGGCTCCTACGAGCAGTACTTC.

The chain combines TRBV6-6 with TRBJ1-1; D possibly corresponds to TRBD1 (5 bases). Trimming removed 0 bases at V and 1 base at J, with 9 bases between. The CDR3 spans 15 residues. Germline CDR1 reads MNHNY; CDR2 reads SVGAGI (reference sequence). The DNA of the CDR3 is TGTGCCAGCAGTTACTCTACCACAGGGAACACTGAAGCTTTCTTT. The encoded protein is CASSYSTTGNTEAFF.

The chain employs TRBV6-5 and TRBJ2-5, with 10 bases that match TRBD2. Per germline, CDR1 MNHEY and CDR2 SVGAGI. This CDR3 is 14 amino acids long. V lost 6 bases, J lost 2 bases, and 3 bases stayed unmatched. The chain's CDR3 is CASSTSGAQETQYF. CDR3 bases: TGTGCCAGCAGCACTAGCGGGGCTCAAGAGACCCAGTACTTC.

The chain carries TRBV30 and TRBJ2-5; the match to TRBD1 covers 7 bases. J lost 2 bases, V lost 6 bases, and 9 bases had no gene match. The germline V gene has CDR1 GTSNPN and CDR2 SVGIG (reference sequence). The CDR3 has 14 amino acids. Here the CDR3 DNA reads TGTGCCTGCTCGCCACAACAGGGGCAAGAGACCCAGTACTTC. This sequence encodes CACSPQQGQETQYF.

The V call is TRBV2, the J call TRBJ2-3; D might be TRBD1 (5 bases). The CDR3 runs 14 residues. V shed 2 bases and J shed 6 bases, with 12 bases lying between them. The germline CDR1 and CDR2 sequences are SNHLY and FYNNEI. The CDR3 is CASSESLGRDTQYF. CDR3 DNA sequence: TGTGCCAGCAGTGAATCGTTGGGGCGCGATACGCAGTATTTT. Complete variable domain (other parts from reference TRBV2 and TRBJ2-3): EPEVTQTPSHQVTQMGQEVILRCVPISNHLYFYWYRQILGQKVEFLVSFYNNEISEKSEIFDDQFSVERPDGSNFTLKIRSTKLEDSAMYFCASSESLGRDTQYFGPGTRLTVL.

The CDR3: CASSSPGQGNQPQHF. CDR3 DNA sequence: TGTGCCAGCAGTTCACCGGGACAGGGGAATCAGCCCCAGCATTTT. The chain has TRBV28 and TRBJ1-5; TRBD1 aligns across 10 bases. The CDR3 extends over 15 amino acids. The V gene's germline CDR1 is MDHEN and CDR2 SYDVKM. With V trimmed by 4 bases and J by 4 bases, 4 bases remained unmatched. Drawing the rest from reference TRBV28 and TRBJ1-5, the complete variable domain is DVKVTQSSRYLVKRTGEKVFLECVQDMDHENMFWYRQDPGLGLRLIYFSYDVKMKEKGDIPEGYSVSREKKERFSLILESASTNQTSMYLCASSSPGQGNQPQHFGDGTRLSIL.

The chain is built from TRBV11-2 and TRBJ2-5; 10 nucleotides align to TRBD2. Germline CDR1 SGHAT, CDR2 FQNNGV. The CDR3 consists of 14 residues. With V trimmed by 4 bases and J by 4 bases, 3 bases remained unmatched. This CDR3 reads CASSSGLARETQYF. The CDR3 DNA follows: TGTGCCAGCAGCTCGGGACTAGCGAGAGAGACCCAGTACTTC.

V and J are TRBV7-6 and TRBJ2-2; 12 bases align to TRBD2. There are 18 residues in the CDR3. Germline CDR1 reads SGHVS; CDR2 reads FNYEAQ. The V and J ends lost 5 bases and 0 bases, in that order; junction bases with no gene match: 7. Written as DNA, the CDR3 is TGTGCCAGCAGCCACGCGGGACTAGCGGGCGCGAACACCGGGGAGCTGTTTTTT. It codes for CASSHAGLAGANTGELFF.

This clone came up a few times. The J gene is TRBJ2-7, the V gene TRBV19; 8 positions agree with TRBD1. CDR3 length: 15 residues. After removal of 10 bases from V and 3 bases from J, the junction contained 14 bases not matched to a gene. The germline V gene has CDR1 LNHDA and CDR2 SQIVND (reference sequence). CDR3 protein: CANLSRGHLYYEQYF. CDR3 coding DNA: TGTGCCAATTTATCCAGGGGGCATTTGTACTACGAGCAGTACTTC.

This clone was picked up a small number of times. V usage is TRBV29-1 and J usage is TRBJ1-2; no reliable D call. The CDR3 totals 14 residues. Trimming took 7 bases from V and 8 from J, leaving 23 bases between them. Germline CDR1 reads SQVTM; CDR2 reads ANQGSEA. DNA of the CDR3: TGCAGCGCCGCGACCCCGGGAACATCGGAGGGCTACACCTTC. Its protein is CSAATPGTSEGYTF. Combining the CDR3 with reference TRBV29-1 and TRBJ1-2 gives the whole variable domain SAVISQKPSRDICQRGTSLTIQCQVDSQVTMMFWYRQQPGQSLTLIATANQGSEATYESGFVIDKFPISRPNLTFSTLTVSNMSPEDSSIYLCSAATPGTSEGYTFGSGTRLTVV.